The sample holds many counts of the clone carrying this TCR beta chain. The antigen is unknown. The use of genomic DNA as template underpinned the TCR beta VDJ and CDR3 profiling. One entry per CDR3 protein, called by TCRdb with MiXCR from the reads. Among about 58,000 distinct CDR3 sequences, around 57% were seen once, and the ten largest hold about 15%. All sequencing subjects had displayed CD8+CD57+ cell expansion on flow cytometry. Blood came from patients not yet given any therapy. The data belong to a study of CD8+CD57+ T cells in acquired aplastic anemia. Study summary: On average, sorted CD4+ and CD8+ cells gave around 3.3 ug of DNA. Study-wide points: Patients versus controls showed no significant CD8+ Simpson's diversity difference. Patients and controls had in common twenty-nine CD8+ CDR3 sequences.

The sequencing sample was made of sorted CD4+, CD8+, or CD8+CD57+ T cells (not recorded which) from PBMCs. This clonotype was sampled from a human donor with aplastic anemia.

CDR3 amino acids: CASSLEVATDTQYF. The CDR3 bases are TGCGCCAGCAGCTTGGAGGTGGCTACAGATACGCAGTATTTT. The V call is TRBV5-1, the J call TRBJ2-3, with D uncertain. CDR1 and CDR2 (germline): SGHRS, YFSETQ. The CDR3 is 14 residues long. V lost 0 bases and J 3 bases, leaving 8 bases between the germline ends.